This entry features one TCR beta chain sequence. Only one count was recorded for this clonotype. The clone's antigen remains unknown. The junction departs from germline at one end; a sequencing error may be responsible. The sample's time point label, decoded: 30 days after allogeneic hematopoietic stem cell transplantation. At 30 days after allogeneic hematopoietic stem cell transplantation, peripheral blood mononuclear cells were collected from the patients. Sequencing instrument: Illumina MiSeq. The SMARTer RACE cDNA Amplification kit was used to reverse transcribe the RNA, and the TCR beta CDR3 region was then amplified. RNA from sorted cells was extracted with the RNeasy Mini Kit. Illumina paired-end sequencing was applied to the TCR beta amplicons. Turning to the authors' computational methods: MiXCR, VDJtools and the tcR R package were used for TCR repertoire analysis. The inverse Simpson index served to quantify diversity, and clones were sorted into rare, small, medium or expanded bins based on their proportion of the repertoire. The raw public reads went through TCRdb reprocessing: fastp at Q25, MiXCR clone calling, in-frame beta chains kept. All rows with the same CDR3 protein become a single entry with the most common DNA and genes. The V and J calls and clone size are TCRdb's, not the authors'. The sample table lists roughly 430 distinct CDR3 sequences, less than 25% of them with a count of one. The leading ten clones occupy roughly 19% of the sample.

This specimen belongs to a study of regulatory T cells after allogeneic stem cell transplantation (dated by TCRdb to the late 2010s). Some background on the complete study: Patients were stratified according to whether acute graft-versus-host disease had developed within 100 days after stem cell transplantation. CD4+CD25+CD127- regulatory T cells were isolated from patient PBMCs by fluorescence-activated cell sorting. Conventional CD4+ T cells defined as CD4+CD25+/-CD127+ were also sorted and TCR-sequenced for comparison in the study. Between patients who did and did not develop acute graft-versus-host disease, the study compared the regulatory T-cell TCR repertoire following allogeneic stem cell transplantation.

General conclusions and limits of the study: No regulatory T-cell clones were found to be shared by all patients, and no significant correlation was observed between sorted cell numbers and the inverse Simpson index. A significantly larger repertoire share was occupied by the top 10 regulatory T-cell clones in non-GvHD patients, which suggested expansion of presumably allo-specific protective clones. Because the patient sample size was small, the findings needed validation in a larger cohort. Patients without graft-versus-host disease showed a less diverse, more focused regulatory T-cell TCR repertoire than patients with the disease. Diversity of the conventional CD4+ T-cell repertoire was not significantly different between patients with graft-versus-host disease and patients without graft-versus-host disease.

The germline V gene supplies CDR1 MNHEY and CDR2 SVGEGT. The CDR3 numbers 14 residues from cysteine through phenylalanine. Only the CDR3 region is kept as DNA, spanning 42 bases read in frame from base 1. The rearranged chain carries TRBV6-2 or TRBV6-3 and TRBJ2-1, with the D gene not confidently named. The sequencing used sorted CD4+ T cells from blood (whether regulatory or conventional is not recorded), collected 30 days after allogeneic stem cell transplant. The TCR comes from a human patient who had an allogeneic stem cell transplant, so the T cells may come from the graft donor. The nucleotide sequence reads as follows: TGTGCCAGCACCGGTCCTGCCGGGTACAATGAGCAATTCTTC. It specifies CASTGPAGYNEQFF.